The 16 T cell receptor beta chains below all came from one sample that was sequenced in a study of cytomegalovirus exposure and HLA in healthy donors. PCR amplification relied on 60 Vbeta primers (plus 13 Jbeta primers). The protocol was immunoSEQ multiplex PCR, while the TCRdb copy is restricted to in-frame clones and leaves out a portion. The data hold about 84,000 clones, with just under 90% observed a single time. Material for sequencing was PBMCs. These receptors were obtained from a man between 18 and 35 years old in good health and CMV-seronegative.

The chain combines TRBV18 with TRBJ1-5, with no clear D. This CDR3 is 17 amino acids long. V lost 0 bases and J 1 base, leaving 13 bases between the germline ends. Germline assignment: CDR1 KGHSH and CDR2 LQKENI. The CDR3 region has the DNA TGTGCCAGCTCACCACCGGTACGGGGTGCGAGCAATCAGCCCCAGCATTTT. Amino acid sequence: CASSPPVRGASNQPQHF.

The chain uses TRBV10-3 and TRBJ2-5; TRBD1 matches at 8 bases. This CDR3 comprises 13 residues. V dropped 7 bases and J dropped 1; count of bases not matched to a gene: 2. The germline gives CDR1 ENHRY, CDR2 SYGVKD. CDR3 protein: CAITGGPQETQYF. Written as DNA, the CDR3 is TGTGCCATCACAGGGGGCCCCCAAGAGACCCAGTACTTC.

The chain recombines TRBV7-6 with TRBJ2-1; TRBD1 is a possible D gene (6 bases). Trimming took off 5 bases at V and 4 bases at J, with 15 bases between the two ends. CDR1 is SGHVS, CDR2 FNYEAQ, per germline. The CDR3 runs to 15 residues. The CDR3 here is CASSLSGTPYNEQFF. For the CDR3, the DNA is TGTGCCAGCAGCCTTTCCGGGACACCATACAATGAGCAGTTCTTC.

J is TRBJ2-7 and V is TRBV6-5; TRBD2 is a possible D gene (6 bases). V lost 0 bases and J 4 bases, leaving 7 bases between the germline ends. Looked up from germline, CDR1 is MNHEY and CDR2 is SVGAGI. The CDR3 is made up of 13 amino acids. The chain's CDR3 is CASSYSAGYEQYF. The CDR3 nucleotides read TGTGCCAGCAGTTACTCGGCGGGGTACGAGCAGTACTTC.

The V and J genes are TRBV6-5 and TRBJ2-7; D not certain. V was trimmed by 1 base and J by 2 bases, leaving 9 bases between them. The germline V gene encodes CDR1 MNHEY and CDR2 SVGAGI. This CDR3 is built from 14 residues. The CDR3: CASSYLGKTYEQYF. In nucleotides, the CDR3 is TGTGCCAGCAGTTACTTGGGCAAAACCTACGAGCAGTACTTC.

This chain joins TRBV2 and TRBJ2-4; TRBD2 matches 11 bases. The V gene end was trimmed by 0 bases and the J gene end by 6 bases; junction bases not matched to a gene: 10. CDR3 size: 18 residues. From germline, CDR1 is SNHLY and CDR2 FYNNEI. Here the CDR3 DNA reads TGTGCCAGCAGTGAAGCGGCGGGGGGCCTAGCGGGAGGAAACATTCAGTACTTC. This translates into CASSEAAGGLAGGNIQYF.

This chain links TRBV7-9 with TRBJ1-1, with 7 nucleotides matching TRBD1. The V gene's germline CDR1 is SEHNR and CDR2 FQNEAQ (reference sequence). Germline trimming cut 1 base from V and 0 bases from J; bases unmatched to any gene: 8. This CDR3 spans 17 amino acids. The CDR3 region has the DNA TGTGCCAGCAGCTTAGTGAAGACAGGGACCATGAACACTGAAGCTTTCTTT. Translation gives CASSLVKTGTMNTEAFF.

V is TRBV15 and J is TRBJ2-2; TRBD2 is a possible D gene (5 bases). The germline V and J ends were trimmed by 1 base and 0 bases, with 9 bases remaining between them. Germline CDR1 reads LNHNV; CDR2 reads YYDKDF (reference sequence). The CDR3 consists of 16 residues. CDR3 residues: CATSRARGANTGELFF. As DNA, the CDR3 is TGTGCCACCAGCAGAGCTCGGGGTGCGAACACCGGGGAGCTGTTTTTT.

This chain connects TRBV28 to TRBJ2-7; TRBD1 aligns across 9 bases. V lost 4 bases to trimming and J lost 2 bases; unmatched junction nucleotides: 6. Germline V gene lookup returns CDR1 MDHEN and CDR2 SYDVKM. The CDR3 covers 15 residues. The CDR3 DNA reads as TGTGCCAGCAGTTCAGCCGGGACAGGGACCTACGAGCAGTACTTC. It yields the protein CASSSAGTGTYEQYF.

The rearrangement links TRBV18 to TRBJ1-1; D unclear. The CDR3 has 14 amino acids. Per the germline V gene, CDR1 is KGHSH and CDR2 is LQKENI. V dropped 3 bases and J dropped 4 bases, with 12 bases sitting between them. The chain's CDR3 is CASSPEGMVTEAFF. The CDR3 DNA reads TGTGCCAGCTCACCGGAGGGTATGGTCACTGAAGCTTTCTTT.

The CDR3 nucleotides are TGCGCCAGCCTCCGGGCGGATAGCGGACCCTCCTACGAGCAGTACTTC. Translated: CASLRADSGPSYEQYF. V usage is TRBV10-2 and J usage is TRBJ2-7; D is perhaps TRBD2 (6 bases). Germline values: CDR1 WSHSY, CDR2 SAAADI. The ends were cut back, 8 bases at V and 0 bases at J, with 20 bases in the middle. The CDR3 totals 16 residues.

The rearrangement joins TRBV28 to TRBJ2-6, with a weak D call TRBD2 (5 bases). Deletions cut 8 bases from V and 0 bases from J, with 14 bases between. The CDR3 runs 16 residues. Germline-derived CDR1 and CDR2 are MDHEN and SYDVKM. The CDR3 DNA is TGTGCCAGCGTGAGAGGGCCTATCTCTGGGGCCAACGTCCTGACTTTC. Protein product: CASVRGPISGANVLTF.

The chain combines TRBV7-2 with TRBJ2-2, with D unclear. Between the trimmed V and J ends, which lost 8 bases and 4 bases, there was a span of 17 bases. This CDR3 has 15 amino acids. Looked up from germline, CDR1 is SGHTA and CDR2 is FQGNSA. CDR3 DNA: TGTGCCAGCGGAGTCGGCGGATCGGGCACCGGGGAGCTGTTTTTT. Encoded protein: CASGVGGSGTGELFF.

This chain uses TRBV7-9 with TRBJ1-1; 9 nucleotides agree with TRBD1. V trimming: 5 bases; J trimming: 8 bases; junction bases outside the gene matches: 18. The CDR3 runs 17 residues. Germline CDR1 SEHNR, CDR2 FQNEAQ (reference sequence). CDR3 loop: CASSPGTGYTPLREAFF. The CDR3 DNA reads TGTGCCAGCAGCCCCGGGACAGGGTACACACCCCTAAGGGAAGCTTTCTTT.

V and J are TRBV5-1 and TRBJ2-3; D perhaps matches TRBD1 (5 bases). The CDR3 length is 14 residues. V lost 0 bases and J lost 5, with 10 bases in between. CDR1 is SGHRS, CDR2 YFSETQ, per germline. The CDR3 spells CASSLDQGLDTQYF. For the CDR3, the DNA is TGCGCCAGCAGCTTGGACCAGGGATTAGATACGCAGTATTTT.

The chain joins TRBV19 to TRBJ1-1; a weak D match, TRBD1 (5 bases). The CDR3 is made up of 17 amino acids. Germline CDR1 reads LNHDA; CDR2 reads SQIVND (reference sequence). Trimming cost V 3 bases and J 1 base, with 18 bases left between them. The CDR3 loop reads CASSIGLGMGGNTEAFF. CDR3 bases: TGTGCCAGTAGTATCGGCCTAGGGATGGGGGGGAACACTGAAGCTTTCTTT.